Listed here are 30 T cell receptor beta chains from one sample, sequenced in a study of long-term antiretroviral therapy in people with HIV. Running of the v3.0 immunoSEQ assay took place at survey level. The data were produced by immunoSEQ multiplex PCR, yet TCRdb's version contains in-frame clones alone and is incomplete. The sample includes roughly 15,000 clones, around 76% of them seen just once. Source: unsorted PBMCs, taken 3.1 years after starting antiretroviral therapy. Receptors originate from a middle-aged man with HIV.

J is TRBJ1-2 and V is TRBV30, with 12 bases aligning to TRBD1. The V segment lost 1 base and the J segment 2 bases; nucleotides outside the gene matches: 5. The CDR3 loop spans 16 amino acids. The germline V gene encodes CDR1 GTSNPN and CDR2 SVGIG (reference sequence). The CDR3 nucleotides read TGTGCCTGGAGTGATGCGGGACAGGGGGCGAACTATGGCTACACCTTC. Its protein is CAWSDAGQGANYGYTF.

V and J are TRBV7-9 and TRBJ2-6; D remains ambiguous. The CDR3 is made up of 15 amino acids. V lost 1 base and J 1 base, leaving 5 bases between the germline ends. In germline, CDR1 is SEHNR, CDR2 FQNEAQ (reference sequence). The CDR3 region is CASSLGQSGANVLTF. CDR3 nucleotide sequence: TGTGCCAGCAGCTTAGGGCAATCTGGGGCCAACGTCCTGACTTTC. The entire variable domain, with the rest obtained from reference TRBV7-9 and TRBJ2-6, is as follows: DTGVSQNPRHKITKRGQNVTFRCDPISEHNRLYWYRQTLGQGPEFLTYFQNEAQLEKSRLLSDRFSAERPKGSFSTLEIQRTEQGDSAMYLCASSLGQSGANVLTFGAGSRLTVL.

CDR3 residues: CAWSPEGLYGDEQFF. The CDR3 coding sequence is TGTGCCTGGAGTCCCGAAGGACTCTACGGGGATGAGCAGTTCTTC. V is TRBV30 and J is TRBJ2-1; D perhaps matches TRBD2 (5 bases). This CDR3 region has 15 residues. The germline gives CDR1 GTSNPN, CDR2 SVGIG (reference sequence). The ends were cut back, 2 bases at V and 8 bases at J, with 19 bases in the middle.

The chain recombines TRBV10-3 with TRBJ2-1, with 11 bases lining up with TRBD2. Germline V lookup: CDR1 ENHRY, CDR2 SYGVKD. Unmatched junction bases numbered 3, after V lost 0 bases and J lost 2 bases. The CDR3 runs to 17 residues. CDR3 protein: CAISESIAGGAYNEQFF. In nucleotides, the CDR3 is TGTGCCATCAGTGAGTCGATAGCGGGGGGGGCCTACAATGAGCAGTTCTTC.

The chain carries TRBV30 and TRBJ1-6, with D perhaps matching TRBD1 (6 bases). Germline V lookup: CDR1 GTSNPN, CDR2 SVGIG (reference sequence). Deletions cut 2 bases from V and 0 bases from J, with 11 bases between. CDR3 length: 16 amino acids. CDR3 coding DNA: TGTGCCTGGAGTTCCAGGGGAAGCTCCTATAATTCACCCCTCCACTTT. Translation gives CAWSSRGSSYNSPLHF.

The rearrangement joins TRBV5-1 to TRBJ2-1, with 7 bases lining up with TRBD1. The CDR3 loop spans 12 amino acids. CDR1 and CDR2 from the germline V gene are SGHRS and YFSETQ. The V and J ends lost 4 bases and 10 bases, in that order; junction bases with no gene match: 5. CDR3 nucleotide sequence: TGCGCCAGCAGCGTGGACAGGCACGAGCAGTTCTTC. Protein sequence: CASSVDRHEQFF.

The chain uses TRBV28 and TRBJ1-1; TRBD1 matches 8 bases. Germline assignment: CDR1 MDHEN and CDR2 SYDVKM. After removal of 5 bases from V and 4 bases from J, the junction contained 9 bases not matched to a gene. CDR3 length: 15 amino acids. The CDR3 spells CASSPVGTGGTEAFF. CDR3 in DNA: TGTGCCAGCAGTCCAGTAGGTACAGGGGGCACTGAAGCTTTCTTT. The whole variable domain, filled in from reference TRBV28 and TRBJ1-1, reads DVKVTQSSRYLVKRTGEKVFLECVQDMDHENMFWYRQDPGLGLRLIYFSYDVKMKEKGDIPEGYSVSREKKERFSLILESASTNQTSMYLCASSPVGTGGTEAFFGQGTRLTVV.

CDR3 coding DNA: TGCGCCAGCAGCTTGGAGGTGGGGGGACAGGGAACTGAAGCTTTCTTT. Amino acids: CASSLEVGGQGTEAFF. This chain joins TRBV5-1 and TRBJ1-1, with 9 bases that match TRBD1. V lost 0 bases and J lost 5; bases outside the gene matches: 8. The CDR3 extends over 16 amino acids. Germline-derived CDR1 and CDR2 are SGHRS and YFSETQ.

The chain links TRBV10-2 to TRBJ2-7, with D hard to call. CDR3 length equals 13 residues. Germline CDR1 is WSHSY and CDR2 is SAAADI. V was trimmed by 2 bases and J by 3 bases, leaving 8 bases between them. CDR3 DNA sequence: TGCGCCAGCAGTGAGAACCCGCTCTACGAGCAGTACTTC. Protein: CASSENPLYEQYF.

The V and J genes are TRBV4-1 and TRBJ1-4, with a tentative D call TRBD1 (6 bases). The CDR3 loop spans 17 amino acids. Germline CDR1 MGHRA, CDR2 YSYEKL. Trimming pared 2 bases from V and 7 bases from J, leaving 20 bases between. CDR3 loop: CASSQTTRSRGGEKLFF. CDR3 DNA: TGCGCCAGCAGCCAAACGACCCGAAGCAGGGGAGGTGAAAAACTGTTTTTT.

V and J are TRBV13 and TRBJ1-2; no definite D call. Germline V gene sequence: CDR1 PRHDT, CDR2 FYEKMQ (reference sequence). V lost 5 bases, J lost 5 bases, and 18 bases lay in between. The length of the CDR3 is 15 residues. CDR3 in DNA: TGTGCCAGCAGCCCACTCCAGAACTCCGCATATGGCTACACCTTC. Protein sequence: CASSPLQNSAYGYTF.

This clone was found once. CDR3 sequence: CATWQVDYGYTF. CDR3 coding DNA: TGTGCCACGTGGCAGGTCGACTATGGCTACACCTTC. The chain carries TRBV6-6 and TRBJ1-2; D ambiguous. From germline, CDR1 is MNHNY and CDR2 SVGAGI (reference sequence). The CDR3 runs to 12 residues. The germline V and J ends were trimmed by 10 bases and 3 bases, with 12 bases remaining between them.

The rearrangement links TRBV27 to TRBJ2-7, with 11 bases that match TRBD2. After removal of 8 bases from V and 1 base from J, the junction contained 10 bases not matched to a gene. Germline lookup yields CDR1 MNHEY and CDR2 SMNVEV (reference sequence). CDR3 size: 16 residues. The CDR3 region has the DNA TGTGCCAGCCGAAACAGACTAGCGGGGACATCCTACGAGCAGTACTTC. Translation gives CASRNRLAGTSYEQYF.

In its sample, this clone was seen a few times. The V and J genes are TRBV19 and TRBJ1-1; TRBD1 might be the D (6 bases). V gave up 6 bases and J gave up 3 bases, with 14 bases separating them. Germline V gives CDR1 LNHDA, CDR2 SQIVND (reference sequence). This CDR3 is built from 14 residues. The CDR3 DNA follows: TGTGCCAGTAGCTTTATACAGGGATACACTGAAGCTTTCTTT. Encoded protein: CASSFIQGYTEAFF.

The chain links TRBV7-9 to TRBJ1-2, with D unclear. Trimming removed 1 base at V and 6 bases at J, with 15 bases between. There are 15 residues in the CDR3. The V gene's germline CDR1 is SEHNR and CDR2 FQNEAQ (reference sequence). The CDR3 DNA follows: TGTGCCAGCAGCTTAGGAGAGTCGGGAGGAGATGGCTACACCTTC. Translation: CASSLGESGGDGYTF.

This chain connects TRBV10-3 to TRBJ2-3; 7 positions agree with TRBD1. Germline V CDR1 and CDR2: ENHRY, SYGVKD. This CDR3 has 18 residues. Losses at the gene ends were 6 bases for V and 2 bases for J; bases not matched to a gene: 17. The CDR3 DNA is TGTGCCATCAGCCTTAAACTTCTGGGACAGCTTGACACAGATACGCAGTATTTT. Translating gives CAISLKLLGQLDTDTQYF.

The V call is TRBV6-1, the J call TRBJ2-7; D might be TRBD1 (6 bases). Germline values: CDR1 MNHNS, CDR2 SASEGT. The CDR3 has 14 residues. V was shortened by 6 bases and J by 2 bases, with 14 bases between the two germline ends. DNA of the CDR3: TGTGCCAGCAGCGGACAGCGCTACCCCTACGAGCAGTACTTC. Encoded protein: CASSGQRYPYEQYF.

There are a few counts of this clone. The rearrangement joins TRBV6-1 to TRBJ1-2, with D perhaps matching TRBD1 (5 bases). V was cut by 7 bases and J by 1 base, with 10 bases left in between. There are 13 residues in the CDR3. Per the germline V gene, CDR1 is MNHNS and CDR2 is SASEGT. CDR3 bases: TGTGCCAGCACCAAGGACAATAACTATGGCTACACCTTC. This translates into CASTKDNNYGYTF.

The chain is built from TRBV7-9 and TRBJ2-1; D is unclear. The CDR3 runs to 14 residues. CDR1 is SEHNR and CDR2 is FQNEAQ in the germline V gene (reference sequence). V lost 0 bases to trimming and J lost 8 bases, with 11 bases between them. CDR3 residues: CASSLALMEHEQFF. CDR3 coding DNA: TGTGCCAGCAGCTTAGCGCTAATGGAACATGAGCAGTTCTTC.

This chain's CDR3 is CATSRDRTGALRYEQYF. The CDR3 bases are TGTGCCACCAGCAGAGATCGTACAGGGGCACTCCGCTACGAGCAGTACTTC. The chain joins TRBV15 to TRBJ2-7; 7 bases match TRBD1. The CDR3 extends over 17 amino acids. The ends lost 0 bases at V and 3 bases at J; junction bases unmatched: 11. Germline CDR1 LNHNV, CDR2 YYDKDF (reference sequence).

This chain connects TRBV5-5 to TRBJ2-7; TRBD1 agrees at 7 bases. V dropped 0 bases and J dropped 6; count of bases not matched to a gene: 12. The CDR3 is made up of 16 amino acids. Germline V gene sequence: CDR1 SGHKS, CDR2 YYEKEE (reference sequence). The CDR3 DNA is TGTGCCAGCAGCTTGGACCCCGGGACAGCGCTCGTCGAGCAGTACTTC. It yields the protein CASSLDPGTALVEQYF.

This clone was observed a single time. The V gene is TRBV11-2, the J gene TRBJ2-3; 15 bases match TRBD2. CDR1 SGHAT and CDR2 FQNNGV come from the germline V gene. CDR3 size: 15 residues. V lost 5 bases, J lost 6 bases, and 3 bases stayed unmatched. The CDR3 spells CASSRTSGGEDTQYF. CDR3 DNA sequence: TGTGCCAGCAGCCGGACTAGCGGGGGGGAGGATACGCAGTATTTT.

The rearrangement links TRBV18 to TRBJ2-1; no clear D. The CDR3 has 15 amino acids. V lost 2 bases to trimming and J lost 2 bases, with 10 bases between them. Germline CDR1 and CDR2: KGHSH and LQKENI. CDR3 in amino acids: CASSPGPGPYNEQFF. The CDR3, as DNA: TGTGCCAGCTCACCAGGACCAGGACCCTACAATGAGCAGTTCTTC.

V and J are TRBV19 and TRBJ1-2; D may be TRBD1 (5 bases). V was trimmed by 2 bases and J by 5 bases, leaving 15 bases between them. CDR3 length equals 15 residues. Germline assignment: CDR1 LNHDA and CDR2 SQIVND (reference sequence). As DNA, the CDR3 is TGTGCCAGTAGTATAACCGGGACGGCGGTGTATGGCTACACCTTC. This encodes CASSITGTAVYGYTF.

The rearrangement uses TRBV4-2 and TRBJ1-4; no definite D call. Trimming took 1 base from V and 13 from J, leaving 16 bases between them. CDR1 and CDR2 (germline): LGHNA, YNFKEQ. The CDR3 consists of 14 residues. The CDR3 sequence: CASSQGLPPSGLFF. CDR3 sequence (DNA): TGTGCCAGCAGCCAAGGGCTTCCCCCATCGGGACTGTTTTTT.

The chain couples TRBV19 to TRBJ1-1; weak D call: TRBD1 (5 bases). The CDR3 spans 15 residues. Germline V gene data show CDR1 as LNHDA and CDR2 as SQIVND (reference sequence). The V and J ends lost 1 base and 0 bases respectively, with 9 bases between them. As DNA, the CDR3 is TGTGCCAGTAGTATAGCAAGGGGAATGAACACTGAAGCTTTCTTT. This encodes CASSIARGMNTEAFF.

The rearrangement uses TRBV7-3 and TRBJ1-1; D not certain. Trimming pared 3 bases from V and 4 bases from J, leaving 9 bases between. This CDR3 comprises 13 residues. Germline V lookup: CDR1 SGHTA, CDR2 FQGTGA. CDR3 region: CASSFSHSTEAFF. The DNA for the CDR3 is TGTGCCAGCAGCTTTTCCCATTCCACTGAAGCTTTCTTT. The full variable domain, rest sourced from reference TRBV7-3 and TRBJ1-1, is GAGVSQTPSNKVTEKGKYVELRCDPISGHTALYWYRQSLGQGPEFLIYFQGTGAADDSGLPNDRFFAVRPEGSVSTLKIQRTERGDSAVYLCASSFSHSTEAFFGQGTRLTVV.

CDR3 DNA: TGCGCCAGCAGCTTGGACAGGGGGCAAGAGACCCAGTACTTC. This sequence encodes CASSLDRGQETQYF. This rearrangement joins TRBV5-1 to TRBJ2-5; 8 bases match TRBD1. This CDR3 has 14 residues. The V gene end was trimmed by 0 bases and the J gene end by 2 bases; junction bases not matched to a gene: 0. From germline, CDR1 is SGHRS and CDR2 YFSETQ.

V gene TRBV27 combines with J gene TRBJ1-2; D might be TRBD1 (6 bases). The CDR3 spans 16 residues. The germline V gene encodes CDR1 MNHEY and CDR2 SMNVEV (reference sequence). The ends were cut back, 2 bases at V and 1 base at J, with 14 bases in the middle. CDR3 bases: TGTGCCAGCAGTTTAGTAGGGGGTTCCCATAACTATGGCTACACCTTC. Protein: CASSLVGGSHNYGYTF.

This clone was recorded a few times. The V gene is TRBV2, the J gene TRBJ2-7; D not certain. From germline, CDR1 is SNHLY and CDR2 FYNNEI. The CDR3 totals 13 residues. Deletions cut 8 bases from V and 1 base from J, with 12 bases between. The CDR3 DNA is TGTGCCAGCGGGCCGACCGATTCCTACGAGCAGTACTTC. Its protein product is CASGPTDSYEQYF. The whole variable domain, remainder taken from reference TRBV2 and TRBJ2-7, is EPEVTQTPSHQVTQMGQEVILRCVPISNHLYFYWYRQILGQKVEFLVSFYNNEISEKSEIFDDQFSVERPDGSNFTLKIRSTKLEDSAMYFCASGPTDSYEQYFGPGTRLTVT.